What follows are 4 T cell receptor beta chains derived from one specimen sequenced in a study of T cell changes during pregnancy in multiple sclerosis (dated by TCRdb to about 2019). The method was the immunoSEQ multiplex PCR assay. TCRdb mirrors the immuneACCESS table, restricted to in-frame sequences. Some clones are absent from its copies; in checked studies, under half trace to an unresolved V gene, and the reason for the others is unknown. This sample comprises some 69,000 clones, 90% of them detected only once. More than 2% of the sample is held by the ten biggest clonotypes. The sample in question was peripheral blood, obtained in the second trimester of pregnancy. The receptor set was obtained from a female donor in good health, enrolled as a control in a pregnancy study.

The chain recombines TRBV6-5 with TRBJ1-4; D might be TRBD1 (5 bases). V lost 5 bases, J lost 6 bases, and 10 bases lay in between. From germline, CDR1 is MNHEY and CDR2 SVGAGI. The CDR3 extends over 13 amino acids. This CDR3 is CASSKTGDEKLFF. Written as DNA, the CDR3 is TGTGCCAGCAGTAAGACGGGGGATGAAAAACTGTTTTTT.

This chain links TRBV6-1 with TRBJ2-3; the match to TRBD1 covers 8 bases. Germline CDR1 is MNHNS and CDR2 is SASEGT. This CDR3 region has 12 residues. V shed 4 bases and J 14 bases; nucleotides not matched to a gene: 8. The CDR3 region has the DNA TGTGCCAGCAGTGGGCTCAGGGGGCTATTGTATTTT. Its protein product is CASSGLRGLLYF.

This chain's CDR3 is CASSDLVHYGYTF. In DNA, the CDR3 is TGTGCCAGCAGTGATTTAGTCCACTATGGCTACACCTTC. The rearrangement joins TRBV6-1 to TRBJ1-2; D is uncertain. The V and J ends lost 3 bases and 3 bases respectively, with 8 bases between them. Looked up from germline, CDR1 is MNHNS and CDR2 is SASEGT. There are 13 residues in the CDR3.

CDR3 region: CASSMSRTQYF. The CDR3 DNA reads TGTGCCAGTAGTATGAGCCGGACGCAGTATTTT. The V gene is TRBV19, the J gene TRBJ2-3; no clear D gene. This CDR3 region has 11 residues. Germline values: CDR1 LNHDA, CDR2 SQIVND (reference sequence). V was clipped by 3 bases and J by 9 bases, with 7 bases between them.